This T cell receptor (beta chain) was sequenced for a study of glioma-infiltrating T cells. Overall study context: Samples included WHO grade II oligodendrogliomas or astrocytomas and initial-diagnosis grade IV glioblastomas. Target coverage was about 4.5- to 10-fold for roughly one million blood T cells. Regarding the study as a whole: Shared blood CDR3 signature motifs marked patients with low tissue-blood divergence. Tissue-blood divergence was below expectation in non-neoplastic patients, above in gliomas.

Germline CDR1 reads SGHRS; CDR2 reads YFSETQ. Trimming stripped 1 base from V and 5 bases from J, with 17 bases between. The CDR3 consists of 16 residues. A note on this clonotype: Its specificity is unknown.

The iRepertoire nested amplicon-rescue multiplex PCR amplified TCR alpha and beta CDR3s from RNA. Via MiXCR, TCRdb re-called the multiplex PCR reads, giving one row per CDR3 protein. The table includes 300,000 to 400,000 distinct CDR3 sequences, 41% detected once. Sequencing used glioma tissue, nonneoplastic brain tissue, or PBMCs (not recorded which). The rearrangement joins TRBV5-1 to TRBJ2-3; TRBD1 might be the D (6 bases). The TCR comes from a human donor with low-grade glioma or glioblastoma, undergoing nonglioma brain surgery, or in good health (not recorded which). DNA for the CDR3: TGCGCCAGCAGCTTGTCCGGCCGTCCCAGGGGAGATACGCAGTATTTT. Amino acid sequence: CASSLSGRPRGDTQYF.